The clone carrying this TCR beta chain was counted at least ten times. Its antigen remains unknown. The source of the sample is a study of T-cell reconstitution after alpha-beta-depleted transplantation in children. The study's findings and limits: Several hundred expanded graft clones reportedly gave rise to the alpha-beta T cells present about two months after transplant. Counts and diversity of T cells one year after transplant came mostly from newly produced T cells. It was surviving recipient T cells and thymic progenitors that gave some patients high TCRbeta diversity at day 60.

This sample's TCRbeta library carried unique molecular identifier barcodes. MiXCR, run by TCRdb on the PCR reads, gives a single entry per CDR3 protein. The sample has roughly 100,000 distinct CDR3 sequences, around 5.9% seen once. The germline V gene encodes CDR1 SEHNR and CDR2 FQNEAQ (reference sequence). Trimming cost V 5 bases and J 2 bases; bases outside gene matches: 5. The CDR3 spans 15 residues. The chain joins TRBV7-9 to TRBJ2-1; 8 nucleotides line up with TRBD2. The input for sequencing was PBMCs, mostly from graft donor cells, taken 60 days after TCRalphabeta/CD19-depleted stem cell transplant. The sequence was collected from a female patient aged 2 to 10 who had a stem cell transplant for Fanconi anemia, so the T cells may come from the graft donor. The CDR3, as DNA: TGTGCCAGCAGCCACACTAGCGGACCCTACAATGAGCAGTTCTTC. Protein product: CASSHTSGPYNEQFF. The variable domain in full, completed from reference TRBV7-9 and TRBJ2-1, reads DTGVSQNPRHKITKRGQNVTFRCDPISEHNRLYWYRQTLGQGPEFLTYFQNEAQLEKSRLLSDRFSAERPKGSFSTLEIQRTEQGDSAMYLCASSHTSGPYNEQFFGPGTRLTVL.